These 25 T cell receptor beta chains were sequenced from one sample in a study of blood T cell repertoires in COVID-19. Using immunoSEQ multiplex PCR, the repertoire was profiled, and TCRdb retains in-frame clones only, with some absent. The sample contains about 140,000 clones, around 80% of which appear only once. Sequencing was done on a sample of peripheral blood. The receptors were sampled from a man aged 50-60 years with acute or convalescent COVID-19.

This chain joins TRBV25-1 and TRBJ1-2; a possible D gene is TRBD1 (5 bases). V was trimmed by 0 bases and J by 6 bases, leaving 8 bases between them. The CDR3 covers 13 residues. CDR1 MGHDK and CDR2 SYGVNS come from the germline V gene. The CDR3: CASSEYSGNGYTF. The CDR3 DNA follows: TGTGCCAGCAGTGAATACTCAGGGAATGGCTACACCTTC.

The chain has TRBV19 and TRBJ1-1; D is unresolved. The CDR3 runs 16 residues. Trimming removed 6 bases from V and 0 bases from J, with 17 bases in between. CDR1 and CDR2 from the germline V gene are LNHDA and SQIVND (reference sequence). The CDR3, as DNA: TGTGCCAGTAGCCCCCGGGGAGCCAAAATGAACACTGAAGCTTTCTTT. It is translated as CASSPRGAKMNTEAFF.

V gene TRBV4-1 combines with J gene TRBJ2-3; 11 nucleotides align to TRBD2. From germline, CDR1 is MGHRA and CDR2 YSYEKL. This CDR3 has 13 residues. The trim removed 9 bases at V and 2 bases at J, leaving 1 base unmatched. The CDR3 DNA reads TGCGCCAGTAGCGGGGGGGCCACAGATACGCAGTATTTT. Amino acids: CASSGGATDTQYF.

This rearrangement joins TRBV19 to TRBJ2-2; 10 bases are a match to TRBD1. CDR3 size: 15 residues. CDR1 and CDR2 from the germline V gene are LNHDA and SQIVND (reference sequence). Trimming cost V 5 bases and J 6 bases; bases outside gene matches: 6. The CDR3 loop reads CASSATGGASGELFF. In nucleotides, the CDR3 is TGTGCCAGTAGTGCGACAGGGGGCGCTTCCGGGGAGCTGTTTTTT.

The V and J genes are TRBV24-1 and TRBJ2-2; 9 nucleotides align to TRBD2. The V gene's germline CDR1 is KGHDR and CDR2 SFDVKD. This CDR3 has 15 residues. The junction had 7 bases not matched to a gene; V was cut back by 9 bases and J by 3 bases. CDR3 nucleotide sequence: TGTGCCACCTCCTCCGGGACTAGCTACACCGGGGAGCTGTTTTTT. This sequence encodes CATSSGTSYTGELFF.

The chain recombines TRBV28 with TRBJ1-4; 7 bases match TRBD1. With V trimmed by 6 bases and J by 5 bases, 6 bases remained unmatched. CDR1 and CDR2 from the germline V gene are MDHEN and SYDVKM. This CDR3 is 14 amino acids long. CDR3 coding DNA: TGTGCCAGCAGAAGACAGGGTACGAATGAAAAACTGTTTTTT. Protein product: CASRRQGTNEKLFF. The full variable domain, with the rest looked up from reference TRBV28 and TRBJ1-4, is DVKVTQSSRYLVKRTGEKVFLECVQDMDHENMFWYRQDPGLGLRLIYFSYDVKMKEKGDIPEGYSVSREKKERFSLILESASTNQTSMYLCASRRQGTNEKLFFGSGTQLSVL.

The chain combines TRBV5-1 with TRBJ2-3; 7 nucleotides match TRBD1. Germline CDR1 reads SGHRS; CDR2 reads YFSETQ. This CDR3 is 15 amino acids long. V was pared by 6 bases and J by 5 bases, with 12 bases of the junction left unmatched. CDR3 loop: CASKSRQGVEDTQYF. CDR3 sequence (DNA): TGCGCCAGCAAGTCGCGACAGGGCGTGGAAGATACGCAGTATTTT. The full variable domain, completed using reference TRBV5-1 and TRBJ2-3, is KAGVTQTPRYLIKTRGQQVTLSCSPISGHRSVSWYQQTPGQGLQFLFEYFSETQRNKGNFPGRFSGRQFSNSRSEMNVSTLELGDSALYLCASKSRQGVEDTQYFGPGTRLTVL.

This clone occurred a few times. The gene calls are TRBV6-5 and TRBJ1-2; D gene unclear. CDR3 length: 10 residues. V gave up 11 bases and J gave up 4 bases, with 8 bases separating them. Looked up from germline, CDR1 is MNHEY and CDR2 is SVGAGI. CDR3 region: CAVQPYGYTF. CDR3 DNA: TGTGCCGTACAGCCCTATGGCTACACCTTC.

The table lists this clone with a few counts. The chain recombines TRBV9 with TRBJ2-5; 8 bases map to TRBD2. Losses at the gene ends were 4 bases for V and 5 bases for J; bases not matched to a gene: 10. The V gene's germline CDR1 is SGDLS and CDR2 YYNGEE. The length of the CDR3 is 15 residues. CDR3 sequence: CASSPRGGREETQYF. The CDR3 nucleotides are TGTGCCAGCAGCCCCCGGGGGGGGAGGGAGGAGACCCAGTACTTC. The full variable domain, with the rest looked up from reference TRBV9 and TRBJ2-5, is DSGVTQTPKHLITATGQRVTLRCSPRSGDLSVYWYQQSLDQGLQFLIQYYNGEERAKGNILERFSAQQFPDLHSELNLSSLELGDSALYFCASSPRGGREETQYFGPGTRLLVL.

The V and J genes are TRBV6-5 and TRBJ2-5, with TRBD1 identical over 8 bases. Looked up from germline, CDR1 is MNHEY and CDR2 is SVGAGI. The CDR3 spans 14 residues. Germline trimming cut 6 bases from V and 1 base from J; bases unmatched to any gene: 4. The CDR3 reads CASRTGAFQETQYF. DNA of the CDR3: TGTGCCAGCAGGACAGGGGCATTCCAAGAGACCCAGTACTTC.

About this clone itself: The sample holds other DNA sequences that translate to the same CDR3. The gene calls are TRBV20-1 and TRBJ1-1; D may be TRBD1 (5 bases). V lost 3 bases, J lost 5 bases, and 10 bases lay in between. The length of the CDR3 is 12 residues. Germline loops: CDR1 DFQATT, CDR2 SNEGSKA (reference sequence). The CDR3 reads CSASSGITEAFF. The CDR3 region has the DNA TGCAGTGCTAGTTCAGGGATAACTGAAGCTTTCTTT.

The chain uses TRBV7-2 and TRBJ1-4, with D perhaps matching TRBD1 (6 bases). V lost 6 bases and J lost 7, with 12 bases in between. The CDR3 consists of 13 residues. CDR1 SGHTA and CDR2 FQGNSA come from the germline V gene. CDR3 amino acids: CASSREGGEKLFF. CDR3 DNA sequence: TGTGCCAGCAGTAGGGAGGGGGGTGAAAAACTGTTTTTT.

The chain carries TRBV9 and TRBJ2-5, with D possibly TRBD1 on 6 matching bases. Germline V gene data show CDR1 as SGDLS and CDR2 as YYNGEE. The CDR3 loop spans 18 amino acids. Trimming pared 0 bases from V and 3 bases from J, leaving 21 bases between. The CDR3 DNA sequence: TGTGCCAGCAGCGTAGGACCAAGGGTTGGGGGACAAGAAGAGACCCAGTACTTC. This codes for CASSVGPRVGGQEETQYF.

Details on this clone: Distinct nucleotide sequences in the sample also encode this CDR3. The CDR3 region is CASSVTGGGNSPLHF. The CDR3 bases are TGTGCCAGCAGCGTAACGGGGGGAGGTAATTCACCCCTCCACTTT. The chain recombines TRBV9 with TRBJ1-6; D perhaps matches TRBD1 (5 bases). The ends were cut back, 1 base at V and 6 bases at J, with 11 bases in the middle. CDR3 length: 15 residues. From germline, CDR1 is SGDLS and CDR2 YYNGEE.

With regard to this clone: Other nucleotide sequences in the sample specify the same CDR3. The V and J genes are TRBV14 and TRBJ1-3; D uncertain. From germline, CDR1 is SGHDN and CDR2 FVKESK. The CDR3 is 16 residues long. Trimming removed 3 bases from V and 0 bases from J, with 12 bases in between. The CDR3 DNA sequence: TGTGCCAGCAGCCATCACGGAGGTCGCTCTGGAAACACCATATATTTT. It encodes CASSHHGGRSGNTIYF. The full variable domain, completed using reference TRBV14 and TRBJ1-3, is EAGVTQFPSHSVIEKGQTVTLRCDPISGHDNLYWYRRVMGKEIKFLLHFVKESKQDESGMPNNRFLAERTGGTYSTLKVQPAELEDSGVYFCASSHHGGRSGNTIYFGEGSWLTVV.

The chain carries TRBV6-1 and TRBJ1-5; D call uncertain. The V and J ends lost 1 base and 5 bases respectively, with 6 bases between them. Germline V gene sequence: CDR1 MNHNS, CDR2 SASEGT. The CDR3 extends over 13 amino acids. The CDR3 here is CASSEGAHQPQHF. For the CDR3, the DNA is TGTGCCAGCAGTGAAGGGGCCCATCAGCCCCAGCATTTT.

The rearrangement joins TRBV7-8 to TRBJ1-3; no clear D. This CDR3 contains 14 residues. CDR1 is SGHVS, CDR2 FQNEAQ, per germline. V gave up 2 bases and J gave up 7 bases, with 12 bases separating them. The CDR3 DNA reads TGTGCCAGCAGCTTACCCGGGGAAGGGAACACCATATATTTT. Translating gives CASSLPGEGNTIYF.

The rearrangement joins TRBV28 to TRBJ2-5, with D maybe TRBD1 (6 bases). Trimming shortened V by 8 bases and J by 1 base, and 11 bases separated the two germline ends. The CDR3 contains 13 residues. Germline loops: CDR1 MDHEN, CDR2 SYDVKM. The CDR3 bases are TGTGCCAGCCGCTTGGGGGCCCAAGAGACCCAGTACTTC. It specifies CASRLGAQETQYF.

There are a few counts of this clone. This chain joins TRBV6-5 and TRBJ1-2; TRBD1 agrees at 8 bases. Germline-derived CDR1 and CDR2 are MNHEY and SVGAGI. This CDR3 has 13 amino acids. V gave up 2 bases and J gave up 7 bases; unmatched junction bases: 3. CDR3 sequence reads: CASSYPTGVGYTF. The CDR3 nucleotides read TGTGCCAGCAGTTACCCGACAGGGGTTGGCTACACCTTC.

The chain recombines TRBV25-1 with TRBJ2-4; the D gene is possibly TRBD1 (6 bases). Germline assignment: CDR1 MGHDK and CDR2 SYGVNS. The CDR3 has 16 amino acids. The germline V and J ends were trimmed by 3 bases and 0 bases, with 12 bases remaining between them. The CDR3 bases are TGTGCCAGCAGTGATCGGGACACCCTAGCCAAAAACATTCAGTACTTC. This translates into CASSDRDTLAKNIQYF.

V usage is TRBV25-1 and J usage is TRBJ1-6, with 11 bases matching TRBD1. V lost 1 base to trimming and J lost 8 bases; unmatched junction nucleotides: 4. This CDR3 is 16 amino acids long. CDR1 MGHDK and CDR2 SYGVNS come from the germline V gene. The chain's CDR3 is CASSELWGQGDSPLHF. DNA of the CDR3: TGTGCCAGCAGTGAATTATGGGGACAGGGGGATTCACCCCTCCACTTT.

A remark on this clone: The junction departs from germline at one end; a sequencing error may be responsible. Other DNA sequences in this sample translate to the same CDR3. This sequence joins TRBV5-4 and TRBJ2-5; possible D gene TRBD2, 5 bases. The CDR3 loop spans 15 amino acids. CDR1 SGHNT and CDR2 YYREEE come from the germline V gene (reference sequence). For the CDR3, the DNA is TGTGCCAGCAGCTTGGAACGGGGTGACGATGAGACTCAGTACTTC. Translated, it gives CASSLERGDDETQYF.

This clone was seen just once. V usage is TRBV10-2 and J usage is TRBJ1-4, with D possibly TRBD1 on 6 matching bases. V was clipped by 2 bases and J by 2 bases, with 9 bases between them. The V gene's germline CDR1 is WSHSY and CDR2 SAAADI. CDR3 size: 15 residues. Written as DNA, the CDR3 is TGCGCCAGCAGTGAGCCTCAGGGGACTAATGAAAAACTGTTTTTT. Translation: CASSEPQGTNEKLFF.

The table lists this clone with a few counts. CDR3 bases: TGTGCCAGCAGCCTCGGACAGGGAAATCAGCCCCAGCATTTT. It codes for CASSLGQGNQPQHF. This chain links TRBV3-1 (or the pseudogene TRBV3-2) with TRBJ1-5, with 8 positions matching TRBD1. J lost 4 bases, V lost 4 bases, and 3 bases had no gene match. CDR1 and CDR2 (germline): LGHDT, YNNKEL (reference sequence). This CDR3 has 14 amino acids.

This clone was seen a few times. The rearrangement links TRBV19 to TRBJ2-1; D is perhaps TRBD2 (6 bases). CDR1 and CDR2 from the germline V gene are LNHDA and SQIVND (reference sequence). The V end lost 1 base, the J end lost 4 bases, and 8 bases lay between the germline ends. This CDR3 has 14 amino acids. In nucleotides, the CDR3 is TGTGCCAGTAGTATAGTTGCGGGATACAATGAGCAGTTCTTC. It specifies CASSIVAGYNEQFF.